This TCR beta chain was documented in a study of regulatory T cells in long-lasting Graves disease. Trimming shortened V by 3 bases and J by 8 bases, and 11 bases separated the two germline ends. There are 13 residues in the CDR3. Germline V gene sequence: CDR1 LGHDT, CDR2 YNNKEL (reference sequence). Documented time point: newly diagnosed GD, antithyroid drugs for less than 3 months. PBMC-derived RNA was used for the TCR library. Whole-study results and caveats: Sampling was limited to peripheral blood rather than thyroid tissue.

Construction of the TCR beta libraries employed iRepertoire HTBI primers in conjunction with Arm-PCR of CDR3 regions. TCRdb passed the multiplex PCR reads through MiXCR, listing each CDR3 protein once. The data show about 470,000 distinct CDR3 sequences, about 16% seen once. This clonotype has at least ten counts. Its cognate antigen is unknown. These records were also assigned to another study, of T cells in Graves' hyperthyroidism and ophthalmopathy. That investigation notes: Hyperthyroidism was newly diagnosed in patients aged 18 to 65 (duration under 2 months). HTBI primers were used for first-round RT-PCR of the TCR CDR3. Onset of ophthalmopathy came a median 6.5 months after the model predicted it.

V gene TRBV3-1 combines with J gene TRBJ2-1; a possible D gene is TRBD2 (6 bases). This sequence originates from a woman aged 25 to 45 with Graves disease. Sequenced material: peripheral blood mononuclear cells (PBMCs), taken at new diagnosis, from a patient treated with antithyroid drugs. The CDR3: CASSQGLGDEQFF. For the CDR3, the DNA is TGTGCCAGCAGCCAGGGACTCGGGGATGAGCAGTTCTTC.